This record covers a single TCR beta chain. Its antigen is not yet known. Base qualities are not at hand, and no much larger clone is one base apart. The entry originates in a study of PD-L1 blockade in urothelial cancer (dated by TCRdb to about 2017). General notes on the study: Therapy was started in the mid-2010s for all patients, and atezolizumab 1,200 mg was administered intravenously every 3 weeks. The study was an exploratory multi-omic analysis of somatic, immune and clinical correlates of response to PD-L1 blockade with atezolizumab in urothelial cancer. Durable clinical benefit was defined as a progression-free survival longer than 6 months, and TCR features were additionally tested against progression-free survival and overall survival. A median of about 140,000 T cells and some 90,000 unique TCRs was obtained from blood samples, and a median clonality of roughly 0.074 was observed. In the same patients, whole exome sequencing and RNA sequencing of pretreatment tumors were performed in addition to TCR sequencing. Durable clinical benefit was achieved by nine patients but not by the remaining 20. About 90% of the roughly 29 patients were males with bladder-origin urothelial cancer, and about two thirds of the roughly 30 reported a prior smoking history. TCR sequencing covered pretreatment tumor samples and matched, serially collected peripheral blood taken before and after atezolizumab treatment. Blood samples were analyzed 3 weeks after the start of treatment (second dose) and 6 weeks after the start of treatment. Pretreatment blood TCR-seq was available for about 27 patients, at least one posttreatment blood collection was obtained for 24 patients, and tumor TCR-seq was available for 24 patients. An ECOG performance status of 0 or 1 was recorded for the patients, and 0 to 3 prior chemotherapy regimens had been received by the patients. Broader findings and caveats from the paper: Improved progression-free and overall survival was associated with having pretreatment peripheral blood TCR clonality below the median. Among patients with durable benefit, tumor-associated TCR clones showed greater expansion in peripheral blood 3 weeks after treatment started (n of about 21, p = 0.022). Small sample size (n ≈ 29) and many exploratory analyses mean the results are intended to be hypothesis-generating.

Each PCR received spiked-in synthetic TCR analog templates so that absolute template abundance could be estimated from read counts. TCRbeta CDR3 regions were amplified from genomic DNA with bias-controlled V and J gene primers using the immunoSEQ assay. Sequencing of rearranged TCRbeta segments was done at approximately 20X coverage. The paper's processing steps were these. Sequencing errors were corrected by clustering, and CDR3s were annotated against IMGT so that V, D and J genes could be assigned. Downstream analyses used only productive TCRbeta rearrangements, leaving out any out-of-frame or stop-codon sequences. Clonality was calculated as one minus the Shannon entropy normalized by the log of the number of unique productive sequences. Clones differing between time points or between blood and tumor were identified by Fisher's exact test with Benjamini-Hochberg correction at adjusted p below 0.01. This is the immuneACCESS table as TCRdb keeps it, with only in-frame sequences that have V and J called. A part of the clones is gone; compared with another copy, unresolved V genes explain less than half, and the rest is unexplained. That table supplies the V and J calls and clone size; D and trimming were determined from the DNA. The sample includes just under 45,000 clones, with roughly 85% observed a single time. About 16% of the sample is taken by the ten largest.

The sample's time point label, decoded: peripheral blood 6 weeks after treatment start. The cohort comprised approximately 30 patients with locally advanced or metastatic urothelial carcinoma treated at Memorial Sloan Kettering on a trial protocol. Peripheral blood mononuclear cells were collected pretreatment and during treatment, at between 1 and 8 total time points per patient. The Qiagen DNeasy Blood extraction kit was used to purify genomic DNA from total PBMCs and tumor samples. PBMCs were collected pretreatment and during treatment, and were isolated and stored as previously described. The CDR3 contains 16 residues, cysteine and phenylalanine counted. Solely the CDR3 DNA is kept, with 48 bases framed from the first base. The germline V gene (reference sequence) yields SEHNR for CDR1 and FQNEAQ for CDR2. V and J are trimmed by 4 bases and 6 bases, and the gene matches miss 13 bases of the junction.

The rearranged segments are TRBV7-9 and TRBJ1-2; 8 middle bases align to TRBD1. This specimen was PBMCs, taken around atezolizumab (anti-PD-L1) treatment. The sequence derives from a man between 60 and 70 years old with urothelial cancer. Here is the DNA: TGTGCCAGCAGCTCCGGCCGCCTGACAGGGGTCGATGGCTACACCTTC. It specifies CASSSGRLTGVDGYTF.